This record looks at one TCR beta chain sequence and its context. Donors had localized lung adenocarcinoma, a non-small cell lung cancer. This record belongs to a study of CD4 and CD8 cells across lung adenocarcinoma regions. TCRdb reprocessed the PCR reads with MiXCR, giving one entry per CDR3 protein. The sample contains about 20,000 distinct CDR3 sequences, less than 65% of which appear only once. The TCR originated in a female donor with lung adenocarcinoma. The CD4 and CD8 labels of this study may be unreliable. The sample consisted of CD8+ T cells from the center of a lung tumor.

The CDR3 DNA reads as TGTGCCAGCAGCCGCGCGGACCTCAATGAGCAGTTCTTC. Its protein is CASSRADLNEQFF. V and J are TRBV14 and TRBJ2-1, with D hard to call. Germline assignment: CDR1 SGHDN and CDR2 FVKESK. The CDR3 is made up of 13 amino acids. The V gene lost 4 bases and the J gene lost 6 bases, with 10 bases spanning the gap.